A selection of T cell receptor beta chains follows, all from one sample in a study of Ad26.COV2.S vaccination and SARS-CoV-2 variants. Clones were sequenced by immunoSEQ multiplex PCR, and TCRdb holds only the in-frame ones, with some missing. The sample contains some 350,000 clones, about 85% of which appear only once. Sequences were derived from peripheral blood, sampled in a trial of Ad26.COV2.S vaccine versus placebo. Receptors were obtained from a person between 18 and 65 years old who received the Ad26.COV2.S COVID-19 vaccine or a placebo. The CDR3 runs from the conserved cysteine through the conserved F or W. Each record gives: D gene, J gene, clone size, CDR3 length, V gene, CDR3 DNA, CDR3 protein. A D gene is named only where the DNA matches it firmly. Size is omitted from some rows. Given values are once, few, many or a class for expanded clones.

>TRBD2|TRBJ2-5|NA|15|TRBV7-2
TGTGCCAGCAGCACCCTATGGAGCGGGATTGGGACCCAGTACTTC
CASSTLWSGIGTQYF
>TRBD1|TRBJ1-2|once|13|TRBV15
TGTGCCACCAGCCGGGACAGTGAGTCCGGCTACACCTTC
CATSRDSESGYTF
>TRBD1|TRBJ1-3|NA|18|TRBV9
TGTGCCAGCAGCGTAGTTTCAGGGACAGGGGAGTTGGGAAACACCATATATTTT
CASSVVSGTGELGNTIYF
>NA|TRBJ2-5|once|14|TRBV5-6
TGTGCCAGCAGCATCGGCGGGGTTAAAGAGACCCAGTACTTC
CASSIGGVKETQYF
>NA|TRBJ1-5|NA|15|TRBV6-5
TGTGCCAGCAGAAACGGTGGCGGGGCCAATCAGCCCCAGCATTTT
CASRNGGGANQPQHF
>TRBD2|TRBJ2-2|once|15|TRBV28
TGTGCCAGCAGGGCGGGAGGCCTGAACACCGGGGAGCTGTTTTTT
CASRAGGLNTGELFF
>NA|TRBJ2-7|NA|15|TRBV5-4
TGTGCCAGCAGCTTGGGTGGCGCGGGAAGCTACGAGCAGTACTTC
CASSLGGAGSYEQYF
>TRBD1|TRBJ2-5|NA|14|TRBV30
TGTGCCTGGAGTGTCTCAGGGGGATCGGAGACCCAGTACTTC
CAWSVSGGSETQYF
>NA|TRBJ2-2|NA|16|TRBV7-9
TGTGCCAGCAGCTTAGTTTTTGCGGCCGGCACCGGGGAGCTGTTTTTT
CASSLVFAAGTGELFF
>TRBD1|TRBJ1-4|NA|14|TRBV9
TGTGCCAGCAGCGCGGGACAGGGAAATGAAAAACTGTTTTTT
CASSAGQGNEKLFF
>NA|TRBJ2-1|NA|12|TRBV7-2
TGTGCCAGCAGCCCGACGCGGGCTGAGCAGTTCTTC
CASSPTRAEQFF
>NA|TRBJ1-5|NA|14|TRBV5-1
TGCGCCAGCAGGCCAGGGGTGGATGATCAGCCCCAGCATTTT
CASRPGVDDQPQHF
>NA|TRBJ2-5|NA|14|TRBV6-6
TGTGCCAGCGCGCAGGGGGGTCCCCAAGAGACCCAGTACTTC
CASAQGGPQETQYF
>TRBD2|TRBJ2-2|NA|18|TRBV11-2
TGTGCCAGCAGCTCAGATCCGGGACTAACCTCGAACACCGGGGAGCTGTTTTTT
CASSSDPGLTSNTGELFF
>NA|TRBJ2-5|few|14|TRBV6-2/TRBV6-3
TGTGCCAGCAGTTACCTTGGGGTCCAAGAGACCCAGTACTTC
CASSYLGVQETQYF
>TRBD1|TRBJ2-3|NA|16|TRBV5-1
TGCGCCAGCAGCTGGGGGGACAGGGGTAGGTCAGATACGCAGTATTTT
CASSWGDRGRSDTQYF
>NA|TRBJ2-3|NA|13|TRBV4-1
TGCGCCAGCAGGCCTACGGACACAGATACGCAGTATTTT
CASRPTDTDTQYF
>NA|TRBJ2-2|NA|16|TRBV4-3
TGCGCCAGCAGCCAAGCTTTGGGGGCAGGCACCGGGGAGCTGTTTTTT
CASSQALGAGTGELFF
>NA|TRBJ2-1|NA|11|TRBV7-2
TGTGCCAGCAGCTTAGCGTATGAGCAGTTCTTC
CASSLAYEQFF
>NA|TRBJ1-2|NA|13|TRBV7-2
TGTGCCAGCAGTAACCTCGGGGACTATGGCTACACCTTC
CASSNLGDYGYTF